This T cell receptor (beta chain) stems from a study of T-cell memory formation after mild COVID-19. TCRdb independently ran MiXCR on the 5' RACE reads; one entry per CDR3 protein. The sample contains approximately 500,000 distinct CDR3 sequences, around 27% of which appear only once. The CDR3 sequence is 17 residues long. This clonotype was picked up a small number of times. The clonotype originates from an adult woman who had mild COVID-19 (a few samples of this study predate the infection). Cell type and time point are not known. The specimen sequenced was PBMCs or a T cell subset sorted from them (not recorded which). The J gene is TRBJ1-2, the V gene TRBV21-1; the DNA was not compared with TRBD1, the D call given in the table. TRBV21-1 is recorded as a pseudogene. The DNA for the CDR3 is TGTGCCAGCAGCAGGTGGACAGGGTGGAACCCCCTTGGTGGCTACACCTTC. Translation gives CASSRWTGWNPLGGYTF.